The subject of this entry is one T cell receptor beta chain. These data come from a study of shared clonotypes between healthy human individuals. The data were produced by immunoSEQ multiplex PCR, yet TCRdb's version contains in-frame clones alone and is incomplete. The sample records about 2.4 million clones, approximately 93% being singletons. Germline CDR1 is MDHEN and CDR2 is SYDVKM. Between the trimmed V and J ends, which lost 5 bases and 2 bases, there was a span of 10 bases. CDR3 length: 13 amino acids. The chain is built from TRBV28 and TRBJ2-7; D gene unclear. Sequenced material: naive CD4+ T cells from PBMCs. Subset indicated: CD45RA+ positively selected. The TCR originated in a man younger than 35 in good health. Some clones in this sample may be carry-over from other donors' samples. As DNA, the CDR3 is TGTGCCAGCAGTGCGCAGGTTCCCTACGAGCAGTACTTC. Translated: CASSAQVPYEQYF.